Listed here are 16 T cell receptor beta chains from one sample, sequenced in a study of Ad26.COV2.S vaccination and SARS-CoV-2 variants. TCRdb's copy holds only in-frame clones and misses some; the assay was immunoSEQ multiplex PCR. The table has hundreds of thousands of clones, approximately 90% seen once; the top ten hold roughly 3.9%. Sample: peripheral blood, taken after recovery from COVID-19. These receptors were obtained from a human donor who had recovered from COVID-19.

This chain links TRBV5-1 with TRBJ2-6; D assignment may be TRBD1 or TRBD2 (5 bases each). The CDR3 contains 20 residues. V shed 0 bases and J shed 0 bases, with 19 bases lying between them. CDR1 SGHRS and CDR2 YFSETQ come from the germline V gene. CDR3 sequence reads: CASSLGGATEGPSGANVLTF. The CDR3 bases are TGCGCCAGCAGCTTGGGGGGTGCGACAGAGGGGCCCTCTGGGGCCAACGTCCTGACTTTC.

The genes are TRBV7-2 and TRBJ1-6; possibly TRBD1 for D (6 bases). This CDR3 has 13 amino acids. Trimming pared 7 bases from V and 10 bases from J, leaving 14 bases between. Per germline, CDR1 SGHTA and CDR2 FQGNSA. Here the CDR3 reads CASTNGGGSPLHF. The CDR3 bases are TGTGCCAGCACCAATGGAGGGGGGTCACCCCTCCACTTT.

V and J are TRBV9 and TRBJ1-4, with 8 bases aligning to TRBD1. This CDR3 region has 14 residues. Germline CDR1 reads SGDLS; CDR2 reads YYNGEE. After removal of 3 bases from V and 8 bases from J, the junction contained 6 bases not matched to a gene. CDR3 protein: CASSEDRVGEKLFF. The CDR3 DNA reads as TGTGCCAGCAGCGAGGACAGGGTTGGAGAAAAACTGTTTTTT.

The chain couples TRBV19 to TRBJ1-1, with 8 bases fitting TRBD1. The CDR3 has 14 residues. Germline lookup yields CDR1 LNHDA and CDR2 SQIVND (reference sequence). V dropped 7 bases and J dropped 3; count of bases not matched to a gene: 7. As DNA, the CDR3 is TGTGCCAGTAAGGAGAACAGGGGGTACACTGAAGCTTTCTTT. The encoded protein is CASKENRGYTEAFF.

J is TRBJ1-1 and V is TRBV6-5; D remains ambiguous. Trimming stripped 6 bases from V and 4 bases from J, with 15 bases between. This CDR3 region has 14 residues. CDR1 and CDR2 (germline): MNHEY, SVGAGI. The CDR3 is CASRHLGRGTEAFF. CDR3 in DNA: TGTGCCAGCAGGCACCTTGGACGAGGCACTGAAGCTTTCTTT.

The genes are TRBV6-4 and TRBJ1-2; D may be TRBD1 (6 bases). The germline V gene encodes CDR1 MRHNA and CDR2 SNTAGT. With 3 bases removed from V and 5 bases from J, the gap between germline ends came to 16 bases. The CDR3 consists of 15 residues. CDR3 coding DNA: TGTGCCAGCAGTGAAACCTCGACAGGAATATATGGCTACACCTTC. Translated, it gives CASSETSTGIYGYTF.

This chain links TRBV27 with TRBJ2-3; 10 nucleotides align to TRBD1. V trimming: 5 bases; J trimming: 4 bases; junction bases outside the gene matches: 6. The CDR3 has 15 residues. From germline, CDR1 is MNHEY and CDR2 SMNVEV (reference sequence). CDR3 sequence (DNA): TGTGCCAGCAGTCGCAGGGGGACAGGGGCAGATACGCAGTATTTT. It specifies CASSRRGTGADTQYF.

The chain employs TRBV3-1 (or the pseudogene TRBV3-2) and TRBJ2-1, with no clear D. V was cut by 1 base and J by 9 bases, with 7 bases left in between. The germline V gene has CDR1 LGHDT and CDR2 YNNKEL (reference sequence). This CDR3 is built from 12 residues. CDR3 residues: CASSQARGEQFF. The CDR3 coding sequence is TGTGCCAGCAGCCAAGCCCGTGGTGAGCAGTTCTTC.

The chain employs TRBV19 and TRBJ2-2; unclear D gene. V was clipped by 7 bases and J by 4 bases, with 10 bases between them. Germline values: CDR1 LNHDA, CDR2 SQIVND (reference sequence). This CDR3 region has 13 residues. The CDR3 is CASIKVPTGELFF. CDR3 bases: TGTGCCAGTATAAAGGTTCCCACCGGGGAGCTGTTTTTT.

V is TRBV7-2 and J is TRBJ1-5; D is unclear. The CDR3 consists of 15 residues. V was shortened by 1 base and J by 0 bases, with 7 bases between the two germline ends. Germline CDR1 is SGHTA and CDR2 is FQGNSA. The CDR3 sequence: CASSLVRGSNQPQHF. As DNA, the CDR3 is TGTGCCAGCAGCTTAGTACGGGGTAGCAATCAGCCCCAGCATTTT. The full variable domain, with the rest looked up from reference TRBV7-2 and TRBJ1-5, is GAGVSQSPSNKVTEKGKDVELRCDPISGHTALYWYRQSLGQGLEFLIYFQGNSAPDKSGLPSDRFSAERTGGSVSTLTIQRTQQEDSAVYLCASSLVRGSNQPQHFGDGTRLSIL.

This rearrangement joins TRBV4-2 to TRBJ2-3, with 9 nucleotides matching TRBD1. V lost 1 base and J lost 6; bases outside the gene matches: 5. Germline CDR1 reads LGHNA; CDR2 reads YNFKEQ. There are 15 residues in the CDR3. This CDR3 reads CASSQGDRVGDTQYF. The CDR3 bases are TGTGCCAGCAGCCAAGGGGACAGGGTTGGGGATACGCAGTATTTT.

The chain carries TRBV27 and TRBJ2-3; D is unresolved. The CDR3 is made up of 15 amino acids. Germline values: CDR1 MNHEY, CDR2 SMNVEV (reference sequence). V shed 4 bases and J shed 3 bases, with 14 bases lying between them. CDR3 nucleotide sequence: TGTGCCAGCAGTTCCGCCCCCGGAGATACAGATACGCAGTATTTT. Residues: CASSSAPGDTDTQYF.

This chain connects TRBV5-1 to TRBJ2-3; the D gene could be TRBD1 or TRBD2 (6 bases each). CDR1 and CDR2 (germline): SGHRS, YFSETQ. The CDR3 is made up of 16 amino acids. Trimming removed 3 bases from V and 3 bases from J, with 17 bases in between. CDR3 residues: CASSSGAGGSTDTQYF. CDR3 bases: TGCGCCAGCAGCTCGGGGGCCGGGGGTTCGACAGATACGCAGTATTTT.

The CDR3 DNA follows: TGTGCCAGCAGCTTAGCCCCCGGGACGGCCCCCTACGAGCAGTACTTC. Amino acids: CASSLAPGTAPYEQYF. The gene calls are TRBV7-8 and TRBJ2-7, with D perhaps matching TRBD1 or TRBD2 (5 bases each). In germline, CDR1 is SGHVS, CDR2 FQNEAQ. V lost 0 bases and J lost 2, with 14 bases in between. The CDR3 consists of 16 residues.

This sequence joins TRBV6-2 or TRBV6-3 and TRBJ2-3, with TRBD1 matching 7 bases. V lost 6 bases and J lost 4; bases outside the gene matches: 10. Germline V gene lookup returns CDR1 MNHEY and CDR2 SVGEGT. There are 15 residues in the CDR3. The CDR3 reads CASSSPDRFSDTQYF. CDR3 bases: TGTGCCAGCAGCTCACCGGACAGGTTCTCAGATACGCAGTATTTT.

The chain carries TRBV6-5 and TRBJ2-7, with unresolved D. V lost 7 bases, J lost 4 bases, and 14 bases lay in between. Germline V gene lookup returns CDR1 MNHEY and CDR2 SVGAGI. The CDR3 has 13 residues. For the CDR3, the DNA is TGTGCCAGCAAACTCTCTGGGATTTACGAGCAGTACTTC. This encodes CASKLSGIYEQYF.